This T cell receptor beta chain comes out of a study of cytomegalovirus exposure and HLA in healthy donors. Points from the study as a whole: The presence/absence work took it that sequencing depth was about the same across donors. Previously analyzed data showed that most TCR beta V segments were productive at a frequency of about 90% or about 30%.

Healthy bone marrow donors made up the donors. Nominally healthy donors were sampled, though unrecorded immune exposures were likely. There are 15 residues in the CDR3. Looked up from germline, CDR1 is LNHDA and CDR2 is SQIVND (reference sequence). V was shortened by 6 bases and J by 4 bases, with 18 bases between the two germline ends. PCR primers comprised 60 Vbeta and 13 Jbeta primers. Only in-frame clones appear in the TCRdb table, and some are missing; sequencing was by immunoSEQ multiplex PCR. Its table lists around 200,000 clones. A remark on this clone: Its antigen is unidentified.

The TCR comes from a woman between 25 and 40 years old in good health and CMV-seropositive. Sequencing input: PBMCs. This chain joins TRBV19 and TRBJ1-2, with a possible D match to TRBD1 (6 bases). The CDR3 DNA follows: TGTGCCAGTAGCCCAAGCCGACAGGTCCCCTATGGCTACACCTTC. Protein sequence: CASSPSRQVPYGYTF. Full variable domain (rest looked up from reference TRBV19 and TRBJ1-2): DGGITQSPKYLFRKEGQNVTLSCEQNLNHDAMYWYRQDPGQGLRLIYYSQIVNDFQKGDIAEGYSVSREKKESFPLTVTSAQKNPTAFYLCASSPSRQVPYGYTFGSGTRLTVV.